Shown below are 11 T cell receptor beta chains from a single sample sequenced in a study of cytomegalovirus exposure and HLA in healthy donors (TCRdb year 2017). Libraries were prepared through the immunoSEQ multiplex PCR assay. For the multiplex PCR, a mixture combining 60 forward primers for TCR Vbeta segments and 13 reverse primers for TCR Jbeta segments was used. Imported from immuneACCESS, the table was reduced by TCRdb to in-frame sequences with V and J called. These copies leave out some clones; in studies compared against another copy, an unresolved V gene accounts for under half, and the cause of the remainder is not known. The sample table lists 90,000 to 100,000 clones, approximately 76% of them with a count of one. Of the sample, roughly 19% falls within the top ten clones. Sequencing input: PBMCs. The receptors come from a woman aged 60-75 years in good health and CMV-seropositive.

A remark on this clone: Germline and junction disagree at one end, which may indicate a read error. The CDR3 here is CASSLGGQNYEQYF. CDR3 DNA: TGTGCTAGCAGCTTAGGTGGGCAGAACTACGAGCAGTACTTC. This chain links TRBV7-7 with TRBJ2-7; D is undetermined. The germline gives CDR1 SSHAT, CDR2 FNYEAQ (reference sequence). This CDR3 spans 14 amino acids.

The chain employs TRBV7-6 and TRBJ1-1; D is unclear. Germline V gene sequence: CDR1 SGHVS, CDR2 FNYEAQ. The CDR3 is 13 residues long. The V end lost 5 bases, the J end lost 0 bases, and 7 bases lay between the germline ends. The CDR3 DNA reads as TGTGCCAGCAGCCAGGCGATGAACACTGAAGCTTTCTTT. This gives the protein CASSQAMNTEAFF.

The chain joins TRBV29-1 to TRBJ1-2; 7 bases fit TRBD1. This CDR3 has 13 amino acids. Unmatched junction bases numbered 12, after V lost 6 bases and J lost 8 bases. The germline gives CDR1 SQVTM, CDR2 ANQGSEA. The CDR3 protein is CSVVTGVTWGYTF. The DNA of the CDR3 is TGCAGCGTCGTAACAGGGGTAACATGGGGCTACACCTTC.

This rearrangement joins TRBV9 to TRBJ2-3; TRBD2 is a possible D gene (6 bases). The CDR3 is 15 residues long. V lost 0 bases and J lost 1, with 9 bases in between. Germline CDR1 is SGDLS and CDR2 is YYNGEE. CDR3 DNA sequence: TGTGCCAGCAGCGTAGAAGCGGGTCGCACAGATACGCAGTATTTT. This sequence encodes CASSVEAGRTDTQYF.

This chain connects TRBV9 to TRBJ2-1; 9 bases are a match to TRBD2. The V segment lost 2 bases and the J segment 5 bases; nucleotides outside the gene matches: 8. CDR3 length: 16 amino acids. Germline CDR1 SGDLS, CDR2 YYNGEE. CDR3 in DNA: TGTGCCAGCAGCGTTAGCGGGGGAGGATCGAACAATGAGCAGTTCTTC. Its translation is CASSVSGGGSNNEQFF.

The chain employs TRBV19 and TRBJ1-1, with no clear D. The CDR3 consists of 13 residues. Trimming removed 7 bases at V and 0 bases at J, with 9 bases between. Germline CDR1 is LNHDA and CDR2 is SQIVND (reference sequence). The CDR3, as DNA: TGTGCCAGTAATCTGAGGTTGAACACTGAAGCTTTCTTT. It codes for CASNLRLNTEAFF.

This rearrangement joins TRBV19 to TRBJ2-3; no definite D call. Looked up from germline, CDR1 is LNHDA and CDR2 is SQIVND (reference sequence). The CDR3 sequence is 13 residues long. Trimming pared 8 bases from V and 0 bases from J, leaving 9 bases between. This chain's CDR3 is CASGPASTDTQYF. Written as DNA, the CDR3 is TGTGCCAGTGGGCCGGCTAGCACAGATACGCAGTATTTT. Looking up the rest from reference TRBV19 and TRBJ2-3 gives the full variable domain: DGGITQSPKYLFRKEGQNVTLSCEQNLNHDAMYWYRQDPGQGLRLIYYSQIVNDFQKGDIAEGYSVSREKKESFPLTVTSAQKNPTAFYLCASGPASTDTQYFGPGTRLTVL.

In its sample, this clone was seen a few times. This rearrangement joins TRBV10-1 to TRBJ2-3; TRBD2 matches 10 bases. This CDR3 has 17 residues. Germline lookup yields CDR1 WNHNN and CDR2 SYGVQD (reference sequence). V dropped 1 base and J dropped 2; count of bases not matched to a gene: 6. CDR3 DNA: TGCGCCAGCAGTGAGTATGGACTAGCGGCCGACACAGATACGCAGTATTTT. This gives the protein CASSEYGLAADTDTQYF.

The CDR3 nucleotides are TGTGCCAGCAGTTACAACAGGGGGGGATGGGCAGATACGCAGTATTTT. Its translation: CASSYNRGGWADTQYF. The chain recombines TRBV5-5 with TRBJ2-3, with D perhaps matching TRBD1 (8 bases). Germline V gene data show CDR1 as SGHKS and CDR2 as YYEKEE (reference sequence). The CDR3 covers 16 residues. V was trimmed by 5 bases and J by 4 bases, leaving 20 bases between them.

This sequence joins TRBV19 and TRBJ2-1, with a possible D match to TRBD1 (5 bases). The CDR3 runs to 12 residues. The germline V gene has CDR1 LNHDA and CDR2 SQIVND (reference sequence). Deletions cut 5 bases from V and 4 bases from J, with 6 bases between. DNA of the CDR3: TGTGCCAGTAGTGCAGGGTACAATGAGCAGTTCTTC. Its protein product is CASSAGYNEQFF.

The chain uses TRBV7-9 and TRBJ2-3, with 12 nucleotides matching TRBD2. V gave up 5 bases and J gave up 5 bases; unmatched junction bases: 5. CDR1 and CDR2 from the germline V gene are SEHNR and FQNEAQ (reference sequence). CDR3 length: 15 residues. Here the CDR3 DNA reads TGTGCCAGCAGCCTGACTAGCGGGAGCGTAGATACGCAGTATTTT. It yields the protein CASSLTSGSVDTQYF.